In this sample, the clone carrying this TCR beta chain turned up many times. The antigen remains unidentified. These data originate in a study of T cell repertoires in cytomegalovirus infection. Study information: Both a matching HLA type and CMV infection were indicated by public TCR beta signatures.

TCRdb reprocessed the reads via MiXCR and lists one record per CDR3 protein. The sample carries 740,000 or so distinct CDR3 sequences, 35% recorded once. The study, taken as a whole, reports: Ex vivo responses were dominated by HLA-C-restricted CMV-specific TCR beta clonotypes. Based on cumulative public TCR beta family frequency, carriers of CMV plus the relevant HLA were identified.

This sequence was found in a human donor in good health (CMV status not recorded). Some clones in this sample may be carry-over from other donors' samples. Sequenced sample: PBMCs.

The CDR3 DNA reads TGTGCCAGCAGTGAAATGCAGGGGCTTCGGTCACCCCTCCACTTT. Translation: CASSEMQGLRSPLHF. This chain connects TRBV25-1 to TRBJ1-6; a weak D match, TRBD1 (6 bases). The germline CDR1 and CDR2 sequences are MGHDK and SYGVNS. CDR3 length: 15 residues. Trimming cost V 2 bases and J 10 bases, with 15 bases left between them.